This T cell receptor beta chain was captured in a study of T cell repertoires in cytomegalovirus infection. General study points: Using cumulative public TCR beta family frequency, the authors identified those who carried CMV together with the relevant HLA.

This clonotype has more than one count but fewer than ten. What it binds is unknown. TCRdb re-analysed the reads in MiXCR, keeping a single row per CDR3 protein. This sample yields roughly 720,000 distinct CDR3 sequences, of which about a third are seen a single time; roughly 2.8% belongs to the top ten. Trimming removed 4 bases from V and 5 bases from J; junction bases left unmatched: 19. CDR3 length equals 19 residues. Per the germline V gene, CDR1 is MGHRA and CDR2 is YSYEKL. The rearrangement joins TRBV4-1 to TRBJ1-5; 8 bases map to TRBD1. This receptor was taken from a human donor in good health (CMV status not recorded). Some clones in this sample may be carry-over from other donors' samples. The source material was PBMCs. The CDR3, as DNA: TGCGCCAGCAGCCGAGATCCGGGGGCGGCAGGGGGCCTGCATCAGCCCCAGCATTTT. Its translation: CASSRDPGAAGGLHQPQHF.